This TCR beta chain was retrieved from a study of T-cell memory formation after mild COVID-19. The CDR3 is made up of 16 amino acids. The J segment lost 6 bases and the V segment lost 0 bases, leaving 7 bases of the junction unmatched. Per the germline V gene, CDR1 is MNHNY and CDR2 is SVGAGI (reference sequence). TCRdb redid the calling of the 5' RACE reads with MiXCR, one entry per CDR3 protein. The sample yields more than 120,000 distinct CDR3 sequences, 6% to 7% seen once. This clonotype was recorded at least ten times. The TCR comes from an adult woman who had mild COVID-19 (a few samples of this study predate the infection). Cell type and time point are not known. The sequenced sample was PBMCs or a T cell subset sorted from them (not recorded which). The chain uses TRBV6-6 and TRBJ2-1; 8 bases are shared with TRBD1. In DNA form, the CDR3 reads TGTGCCAGCAGTTACTCGGACAGGGTTGGGATCAATGAGCAGTTCTTC. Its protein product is CASSYSDRVGINEQFF.